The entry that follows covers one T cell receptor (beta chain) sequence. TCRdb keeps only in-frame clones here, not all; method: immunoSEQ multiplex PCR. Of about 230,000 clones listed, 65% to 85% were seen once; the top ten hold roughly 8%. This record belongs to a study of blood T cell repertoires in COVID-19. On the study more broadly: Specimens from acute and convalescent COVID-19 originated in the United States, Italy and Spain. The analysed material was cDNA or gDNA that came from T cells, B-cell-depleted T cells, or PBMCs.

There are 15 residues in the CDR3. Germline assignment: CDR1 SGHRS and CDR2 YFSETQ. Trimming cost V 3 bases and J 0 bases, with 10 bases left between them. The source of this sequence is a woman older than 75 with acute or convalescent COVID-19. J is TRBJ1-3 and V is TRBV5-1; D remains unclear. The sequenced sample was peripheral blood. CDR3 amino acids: CASSSSGNSGNTIYF. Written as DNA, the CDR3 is TGCGCCAGCAGCTCGTCAGGTAACTCTGGAAACACCATATATTTT.